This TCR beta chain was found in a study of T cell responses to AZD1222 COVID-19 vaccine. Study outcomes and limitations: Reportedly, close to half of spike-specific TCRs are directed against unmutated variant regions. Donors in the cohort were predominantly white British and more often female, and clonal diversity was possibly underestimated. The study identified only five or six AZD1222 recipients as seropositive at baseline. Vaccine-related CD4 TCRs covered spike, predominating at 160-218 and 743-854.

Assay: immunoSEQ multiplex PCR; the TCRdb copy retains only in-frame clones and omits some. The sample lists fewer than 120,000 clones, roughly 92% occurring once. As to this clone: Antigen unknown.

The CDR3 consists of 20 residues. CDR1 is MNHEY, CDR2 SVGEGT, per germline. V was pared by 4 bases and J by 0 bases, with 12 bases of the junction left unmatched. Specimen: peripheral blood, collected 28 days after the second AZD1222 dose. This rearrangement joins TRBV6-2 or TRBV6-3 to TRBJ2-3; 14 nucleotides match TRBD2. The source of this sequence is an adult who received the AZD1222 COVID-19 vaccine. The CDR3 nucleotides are TGTGCCAGCAGTTCCAGAACCGGGACTAGCGGGGGTGCTAGCACAGATACGCAGTATTTT. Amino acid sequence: CASSSRTGTSGGASTDTQYF.